Given below is one TCR beta chain in context. What it binds is not known. The data stem from a study of cytomegalovirus exposure and HLA in healthy donors. Study findings and constraints: A list of 150 or so TCR beta chains associated with cytomegalovirus was given. It was confirmed in vitro that a few of the CMV-associated chains were specific for CMV antigens. High specificity and sensitivity for cytomegalovirus status were reported for the classifier.

CDR1 and CDR2 from the germline V gene are SGHRS and YFSETQ. The CDR3 loop spans 14 amino acids. With V trimmed by 4 bases and J by 4 bases, 5 bases remained unmatched. The data were produced by immunoSEQ multiplex PCR, yet TCRdb's version contains in-frame clones alone and is incomplete. This sample carries 150,000 to 200,000 clones, about 90% of them seen once, and the ten largest clones take approximately 2.9%. While the first cohort had 600 to 850 subjects, the donors belonged to the separate validation cohort of about 110 subjects. J is TRBJ1-1 and V is TRBV5-1, with TRBD1 identical over 9 bases. The sequenced material came from PBMCs. The receptor was derived from a young woman in good health and CMV-seropositive. The CDR3 loop reads CASSTEDRGTEAFF. The CDR3 DNA reads TGCGCCAGCAGCACGGAGGACAGGGGCACTGAAGCTTTCTTT.